The rows below give T cell receptor beta chains drawn from one sample of a study of a mutant IDH1 vaccine in newly diagnosed glioma. Using immunoSEQ multiplex PCR, the repertoire was profiled, and TCRdb retains in-frame clones only, with some absent. The table lists about 46,000 clones, roughly 92% of them singletons, with less than 2.5% in the top ten. These receptors have no known antigen. The sequences come from PBMCs, collected from a glioma patient whose treatment included an IDH1 peptide vaccine. These receptor sequences come from a man in his forties or fifties with glioma. Both conserved end residues are part of each CDR3. Each record gives: V gene, clone size, CDR3 length, J gene, D gene, CDR3 protein, CDR3 DNA. The D gene is left open where the match is weak. For some rows the clone size is stated as once, few or many, or as a class when expanded; others skip it.

>TRBV9|-|15|TRBJ1-3|-
CASSVERDSGNTIYF
TGTGCCAGCAGCGTAGAACGGGACTCTGGAAACACCATATATTTT
>TRBV5-1|-|14|TRBJ2-3|-
CASSLGTTIDTQYF
TGCGCCAGCAGCTTGGGTACCACAATCGATACGCAGTATTTT
>TRBV19|-|14|TRBJ1-5|-
CASSPGRDNQPQHF
TGTGCCAGTAGCCCGGGACGAGATAATCAGCCCCAGCATTTT
>TRBV19|once|16|TRBJ1-5|-
CASSIEGGRYNQPQHF
TGTGCCAGTAGTATAGAGGGGGGACGGTACAATCAGCCCCAGCATTTT
>TRBV4-2|-|15|TRBJ2-1|-
CASSQEIQGGREQFF
TGTGCCAGCAGCCAGGAGATACAGGGCGGTCGAGAGCAGTTCTTC
>TRBV18|-|17|TRBJ2-7|TRBD2
CASSPPVVEREPYEQYF
TGTGCCAGCTCACCACCCGTTGTCGAGCGGGAGCCCTACGAGCAGTACTTC
>TRBV29-1|-|18|TRBJ2-1|TRBD1
CSVEKGWGQGKSYNEQFF
TGCAGCGTTGAAAAAGGGTGGGGACAGGGGAAATCCTACAATGAGCAGTTCTTC
>TRBV7-3|-|13|TRBJ1-1|-
CASSVDSNTEAFF
TGTGCCAGCAGTGTAGACAGTAACACTGAAGCTTTCTTT
>TRBV20-1|-|11|TRBJ1-2|-
CSVGTGSGNTF
-
>TRBV7-9|-|14|TRBJ1-6|-
CASSLDSPNSPLHF
TGTGCCAGCAGCTTAGATTCACCCAATTCACCCCTCCACTTT
>TRBV25-1|-|13|TRBJ2-7|-
CASSVRTVRGQYF
TGTGCCAGCAGTGTTCGGACAGTCCGAGGGCAGTACTTC
>TRBV5-1|-|14|TRBJ1-2|-
CASSLEGQPNGYTF
TGCGCCAGCAGCTTGGAGGGACAACCTAATGGCTACACCTTC
>TRBV2|-|13|TRBJ1-2|-
CASSARHPNGYTF
TGTGCCAGCAGTGCCCGACACCCTAATGGCTACACCTTC
>TRBV28|-|14|TRBJ2-7|-
CASSLPLGRTEQYF
TGTGCCAGCAGTTTACCTCTGGGGCGGACGGAGCAGTACTTC
>TRBV7-2|-|18|TRBJ2-1|-
CASSLVGGGGATPYEQFF
TGTGCCAGCAGCTTAGTGGGGGGCGGGGGCGCTACCCCTTATGAGCAGTTCTTC
>TRBV2|-|16|TRBJ1-3|-
CASSGGHGYSGNTIYF
TGTGCCAGCAGTGGGGGACACGGCTACTCTGGAAACACCATATATTTT
>TRBV12-5|-|16|TRBJ1-3|TRBD1
CASSTGTGGSGNTIYF
TGTGCTAGCTCCACAGGGACAGGCGGCTCTGGAAACACCATATATTTT
>TRBV7-9|-|13|TRBJ1-2|-
CASSLGGGYGYTF
TGTGCCAGCAGCTTGGGGGGGGGCTATGGCTACACCTTC
>TRBV7-6|-|14|TRBJ1-2|TRBD1
CASTDRAGGYGYTF
TGTGCCAGCACCGACAGGGCGGGGGGTTATGGCTACACCTTC
>TRBV6-5|-|15|TRBJ1-3|TRBD1
CASSYGTGSGNTIYF
TGTGCCAGCAGTTACGGGACAGGCTCTGGAAACACCATATATTTT
>TRBV6-1|-|13|TRBJ2-2|-
CASSEGDTGELFF
TGTGCCAGCAGTGAAGGGGACACCGGGGAGCTGTTTTTT
>TRBV19|-|13|TRBJ1-2|-
CASTAHFNYGYTF
TGTGCCAGTACGGCGCACTTTAACTATGGCTACACCTTC
>TRBV29-1|-|14|TRBJ2-1|-
CSVEVPTHYNEQFF
TGCAGCGTTGAAGTTCCAACCCACTACAATGAGCAGTTCTTC
>TRBV19|-|16|TRBJ2-5|-
CASSIGTGAAQETQYF
TGTGCCAGTAGTATAGGAACCGGGGCAGCCCAGGAGACCCAGTACTTC
>TRBV4-3|-|16|TRBJ1-3|-
CASSQAITGSRNTIYF
TGCGCCAGCAGCCAAGCTATAACAGGGTCGCGAAACACCATATATTTT
>TRBV5-1|few|12|TRBJ2-7|-
CASSATAYEQYF
TGCGCCAGCAGCGCGACAGCCTACGAGCAGTACTTC
>TRBV9|few|13|TRBJ2-7|-
CASSVDLSGNQYF
TGTGCCAGCAGCGTAGATCTCTCCGGGAATCAGTACTTC
>TRBV15|-|17|TRBJ1-6|TRBD1
CATSRDRLGTGLSPLHF
TGTGCCACCAGCAGAGATCGATTAGGGACAGGACTTTCACCCCTCCACTTT
>TRBV5-1|-|15|TRBJ1-1|TRBD1
CASRPTGVGNTEAFF
TGCGCCAGCAGACCGACAGGGGTAGGCAACACTGAAGCTTTCTTT
>TRBV19|-|12|TRBJ1-3|-
CASSDLDKSKDF
TGTGCCAGTAGTGATTTGGACAAGTCGAAGGATTTT
>TRBV18|-|14|TRBJ1-1|-
CASSPGIGNTEAFF
TGTGCCAGCTCACCAGGAATAGGGAACACTGAAGCTTTCTTT
>TRBV5-5|few|13|TRBJ2-7|-
CASSLDWGYEQYF
TGTGCCAGCAGCTTGGATTGGGGGTACGAGCAGTACTTC
>TRBV6-5|once|14|TRBJ2-1|TRBD1
CASSVDRGRDEQFF
TGTGCCAGCAGCGTGGACAGGGGGCGCGATGAGCAGTTCTTC
>TRBV19|-|14|TRBJ2-7|-
CASSIDSGMGEQYF
TGTGCCAGTAGTATTGACAGTGGGATGGGGGAGCAGTACTTC
>TRBV2|once|18|TRBJ2-2|-
CASSVPQGTPSNTGELFF
TGTGCCAGCAGTGTTCCTCAGGGGACTCCTTCGAACACCGGGGAGCTGTTTTTT
>TRBV27|-|14|TRBJ2-3|-
CASSLWGSLDTQYF
TGTGCCAGCAGTTTATGGGGTAGCCTAGATACGCAGTATTTT
>TRBV11-3|once|15|TRBJ2-1|TRBD2
CASSLAGLSYNEQFF
TGTGCCAGCAGCTTAGCGGGACTATCCTACAATGAGCAGTTCTTC
>TRBV2|once|16|TRBJ1-3|-
CASSDGTANSGNTIYF
TGTGCCAGCAGTGACGGGACTGCAAACTCTGGAAACACCATATATTTT
>TRBV10-3|-|14|TRBJ2-1|TRBD2
CAISGTGGSNEQFF
TGTGCCATCAGTGGAACGGGGGGGAGCAATGAGCAGTTCTTC
>TRBV5-1|once|13|TRBJ1-1|-
CASSWDGYTEAFF
TGCGCCAGCAGCTGGGACGGGTACACTGAAGCTTTCTTT
>TRBV19|-|17|TRBJ2-7|-
CASSSSYSLARSYEQYF
TGTGCCAGTAGTTCCTCCTACTCTCTAGCGCGCTCCTACGAGCAGTACTTC
>TRBV18|-|16|TRBJ1-5|TRBD1
CASSLLGQGGRQPQHF
TGTGCCAGCTCACTCCTCGGACAGGGAGGCCGCCAGCCCCAGCATTTT
>TRBV2|-|16|TRBJ1-1|-
CASPGNLGGGNTEAFF
TGTGCCAGCCCCGGAAACTTGGGGGGAGGGAACACTGAAGCTTTCTTT
>TRBV6-1|-|14|TRBJ2-1|-
CASIPASLNNEQFF
TGTGCCAGCATTCCCGCTAGTCTGAACAATGAGCAGTTCTTC
>TRBV5-4|-|13|TRBJ2-5|-
CASGPGRQETQYF
TGTGCCAGTGGCCCGGGCCGGCAAGAGACCCAGTACTTC
>TRBV11-3|-|17|TRBJ2-5|-
CASSPGPRGNLVETQYF
TGTGCCAGCAGCCCAGGGCCGAGGGGAAACCTGGTAGAGACCCAGTACTTC
>TRBV2|-|13|TRBJ2-1|-
CASSEEWGREQFF
TGTGCCAGCAGTGAAGAATGGGGAAGGGAGCAGTTCTTC
>TRBV19|-|15|TRBJ2-3|-
CASSMVTVMSDTQYF
TGTGCCAGTAGTATGGTTACGGTAATGTCAGATACGCAGTATTTT
>TRBV4-2|-|15|TRBJ1-1|-
CASSQDVYRDTEAFF
TGTGCCAGCAGCCAAGATGTGTACCGGGACACTGAAGCTTTCTTT
>TRBV28|-|15|TRBJ2-3|-
CASSFKGVSTDTQYF
TGTGCCAGCAGTTTCAAGGGCGTGAGCACAGATACGCAGTATTTT
>TRBV7-9|-|14|TRBJ1-1|-
CASTTSGGVTEAFF
TGTGCCAGCACCACCTCCGGGGGGGTGACTGAAGCTTTCTTT
>TRBV4-3|-|13|TRBJ1-1|TRBD1
CASSQDRGTEAFF
TGCGCCAGCAGCCAGGACAGGGGGACTGAAGCTTTCTTT
>TRBV27|-|17|TRBJ1-4|-
CASSQPGGQEEGEKLFF
TGTGCCAGCAGTCAACCCGGCGGGCAGGAGGAAGGTGAAAAACTGTTTTTT
>TRBV28|-|15|TRBJ2-2|-
CASSSVGDTTGELFF
TGTGCCAGCAGTTCAGTAGGGGACACCACCGGGGAGCTGTTTTTT